The 23 T cell receptor beta chains reported below all come from one sample, sequenced in a study of shared clonotypes between healthy human individuals. CD45RO negativity and positive selection for CCR7 defined naive CD8 cells, a population that excluded terminally differentiated effector memory CD45RA+ cells. Generated by immunoSEQ multiplex PCR, the TCRdb table keeps only in-frame clones and is missing some. This sample has around 2,100,000 clones, with just under 95% found just once. Sequenced sample: naive CD8+ T cells sorted from blood. Receptors originate from a man younger than 35 in good health.

The CDR3 loop reads CASSRLAGGTYEQYF. The DNA for the CDR3 is TGTGCCAGCAGTAGACTAGCGGGGGGAACCTACGAGCAGTACTTC. The J gene is TRBJ2-7, the V gene TRBV6-1; 13 bases are a match to TRBD2. J gave up 2 bases and V 5 bases, and 3 bases lay outside the gene matches. The CDR3 has 15 residues. Germline CDR1 reads MNHNS; CDR2 reads SASEGT.

With respect to this clone: Within the sample, other DNA sequences also encode this same CDR3. The chain carries TRBV9 and TRBJ2-7; D is undetermined. CDR3 size: 13 residues. V shed 0 bases and J shed 4 bases, with 8 bases lying between them. Germline values: CDR1 SGDLS, CDR2 YYNGEE. The CDR3 DNA sequence: TGTGCCAGCAGCGTAGGGGTTGGATACGAGCAGTACTTC. Its translation is CASSVGVGYEQYF.

This sequence joins TRBV7-9 and TRBJ2-3; D gene unclear. The CDR3 spans 14 residues. Trimming pared 1 base from V and 4 bases from J, leaving 9 bases between. In germline, CDR1 is SEHNR, CDR2 FQNEAQ (reference sequence). DNA of the CDR3: TGTGCCAGCAGCTTAGTCGGCAGTGCAGATACGCAGTATTTT. It encodes CASSLVGSADTQYF.

The rearrangement links TRBV12-5 to TRBJ2-1, with D unresolved. Trimming removed 3 bases from V and 5 bases from J, with 14 bases in between. CDR1 is LGHNT and CDR2 is FRNRAP in the germline V gene. This CDR3 has 15 amino acids. The CDR3 nucleotides read TGTGCTAGTGGTTTATCGGCCATGCCTGACAATGAGCAGTTCTTC. It translates to CASGLSAMPDNEQFF.

The chain recombines TRBV15 with TRBJ2-7; D is uncertain. V was shortened by 0 bases and J by 1 base, with 10 bases between the two germline ends. The CDR3 has 15 amino acids. Per the germline V gene, CDR1 is LNHNV and CDR2 is YYDKDF (reference sequence). DNA of the CDR3: TGTGCCACCAGCAGAGATTACACTTCTTCCTACGAGCAGTACTTC. This sequence encodes CATSRDYTSSYEQYF.

The rearrangement joins TRBV29-1 to TRBJ2-5; D might be TRBD2 (5 bases). The CDR3 has 15 amino acids. With 3 bases removed from V and 9 bases from J, the gap between germline ends came to 23 bases. In germline, CDR1 is SQVTM, CDR2 ANQGSEA. CDR3 nucleotide sequence: TGCAGCGTTGAGTTTGGGTCTTCTGCCCCGGGGTCCCAGTACTTC. It is translated as CSVEFGSSAPGSQYF.

Points on this clone: Other DNA sequences in this sample translate to the same CDR3. The chain links TRBV6-5 to TRBJ2-7, with 12 bases aligning to TRBD2. The V and J ends lost 2 bases and 4 bases, in that order; junction bases with no gene match: 0. This CDR3 contains 14 residues. Looked up from germline, CDR1 is MNHEY and CDR2 is SVGAGI. The CDR3 spells CASSYGLAGYEQYF. CDR3 DNA: TGTGCCAGCAGTTACGGACTAGCGGGATACGAGCAGTACTTC.

A single count supports this clone. The chain links TRBV13 to TRBJ2-1, with 11 bases identical to TRBD1. V was pared by 3 bases and J by 6 bases, with 4 bases of the junction left unmatched. This CDR3 has 15 residues. CDR1 and CDR2 from the germline V gene are PRHDT and FYEKMQ (reference sequence). CDR3 in DNA: TGTGCCAGCAGCTTCGGGACAGGGGGGGGCAATGAGCAGTTCTTC. It encodes CASSFGTGGGNEQFF.

Notes on this clone: Distinct nucleotide sequences in the sample also encode this CDR3. The V gene is TRBV19, the J gene TRBJ2-1, with 7 positions matching TRBD2. Germline V gene data show CDR1 as LNHDA and CDR2 as SQIVND (reference sequence). V was pared by 2 bases and J by 1 base, with 2 bases of the junction left unmatched. The CDR3 runs to 15 residues. CDR3 region: CASSITGGSYNEQFF. The CDR3 coding sequence is TGTGCCAGTAGTATAACGGGAGGATCCTACAATGAGCAGTTCTTC.

V and J are TRBV10-3 and TRBJ1-2; D not certain. V shed 2 bases and J shed 2 bases, with 6 bases lying between them. The V gene's germline CDR1 is ENHRY and CDR2 SYGVKD. The CDR3 loop spans 13 amino acids. CDR3 bases: TGTGCCATCAGTGAGGTCCAGAACTATGGCTACACCTTC. Its translation is CAISEVQNYGYTF.

This chain connects TRBV4-3 to TRBJ2-5; D gene ambiguous. With 5 bases removed from V and 4 bases from J, the gap between germline ends came to 17 bases. The CDR3 extends over 15 amino acids. In germline, CDR1 is LGHNA, CDR2 YSLEER. CDR3 DNA sequence: TGCGCCAGCAGCGCCGACATGGACCACCTAGAGACCCAGTACTTC. Translation gives CASSADMDHLETQYF.

Here the CDR3 reads CASSGVWVQETQYF. The CDR3 DNA sequence: TGTGCCAGCAGCGGGGTTTGGGTCCAAGAGACCCAGTACTTC. The rearrangement joins TRBV2 to TRBJ2-5; D perhaps matches TRBD2 (5 bases). The V end lost 6 bases, the J end lost 1 base, and 12 bases lay between the germline ends. Germline V gene data show CDR1 as SNHLY and CDR2 as FYNNEI. CDR3 length equals 14 residues.

The V call is TRBV5-6, the J call TRBJ2-7; TRBD2 aligns across 10 bases. This CDR3 is built from 18 residues. Germline V CDR1 and CDR2: SGHDT, YYEEEE. Trimming removed 0 bases from V and 1 base from J; junction bases left unmatched: 10. This CDR3 is CASSLVASGGPSSYEQYF. The CDR3 DNA sequence: TGTGCCAGCAGCTTGGTGGCTAGCGGGGGCCCTTCATCCTACGAGCAGTACTTC.

V usage is TRBV6-6 and J usage is TRBJ1-4, with D possibly TRBD1 on 5 matching bases. Germline lookup yields CDR1 MNHNY and CDR2 SVGAGI (reference sequence). V dropped 8 bases and J dropped 0 bases, with 13 bases sitting between them. There are 15 residues in the CDR3. CDR3 bases: TGTGCCAGCGAGGGCCAGGGTGCAACTAATGAAAAACTGTTTTTT. Translating gives CASEGQGATNEKLFF.

The chain couples TRBV14 to TRBJ1-1; 8 nucleotides align to TRBD1. The CDR3 runs to 15 residues. Germline-derived CDR1 and CDR2 are SGHDN and FVKESK. The V gene end was trimmed by 4 bases and the J gene end by 7 bases; junction bases not matched to a gene: 11. CDR3 in amino acids: CASSPRTGGTDEAFF. DNA of the CDR3: TGTGCCAGCAGCCCAAGAACAGGGGGGACGGATGAAGCTTTCTTT.

CDR3 sequence (DNA): TGCAGCGTTGATGCCGGACTAGCGGGAGGCGAGACCCAGTACTTC. Encoded protein: CSVDAGLAGGETQYF. The chain recombines TRBV29-1 with TRBJ2-5; 14 bases fit TRBD2. The germline gives CDR1 SQVTM, CDR2 ANQGSEA. The junction had 5 bases not matched to a gene; V was cut back by 3 bases and J by 5 bases. The CDR3 covers 15 residues.

The chain has TRBV30 and TRBJ2-7; 7 nucleotides agree with TRBD1. Trimming removed 5 bases from V and 6 bases from J; junction bases left unmatched: 4. Germline V gene lookup returns CDR1 GTSNPN and CDR2 SVGIG (reference sequence). This CDR3 has 11 residues. The CDR3 loop reads CAWEDRIEQYF. The CDR3 DNA follows: TGTGCCTGGGAGGACAGGATCGAGCAGTACTTC.

This chain connects TRBV15 to TRBJ1-5; 7 bases match TRBD1. This CDR3 is built from 17 residues. Germline V gives CDR1 LNHNV, CDR2 YYDKDF (reference sequence). The V and J ends lost 0 bases and 8 bases, in that order; junction bases with no gene match: 13. The DNA of the CDR3 is TGTGCCACCAGCAGAGATAGGGAGGGGGCGACGGGGAAGCCCCAGCATTTT. Its translation: CATSRDREGATGKPQHF.

The rearrangement uses TRBV28 and TRBJ1-1, with a possible D match to TRBD1 (5 bases). Trimming took 3 bases from V and 6 from J, leaving 14 bases between them. CDR1 and CDR2 (germline): MDHEN, SYDVKM. The CDR3 consists of 14 residues. CDR3 sequence reads: CASSFLQESAEAFF. DNA of the CDR3: TGTGCCAGCAGTTTCCTACAGGAATCGGCTGAAGCTTTCTTT.

The V and J genes are TRBV7-9 and TRBJ2-1; tentatively, D is TRBD1 or TRBD2 (5 bases each). CDR3 length: 17 residues. V lost 5 bases and J lost 1, with 18 bases in between. Germline CDR1 is SEHNR and CDR2 is FQNEAQ (reference sequence). The DNA for the CDR3 is TGTGCCAGCAGCGAATCACCTGTGGGGGTTTCCTACAATGAGCAGTTCTTC. This encodes CASSESPVGVSYNEQFF.

This chain connects TRBV7-2 to TRBJ2-3; 13 bases align to TRBD2. Per germline, CDR1 SGHTA and CDR2 FQGNSA. J lost 1 base, V lost 5 bases, and 6 bases had no gene match. The length of the CDR3 is 17 residues. CDR3 coding DNA: TGTGCCAGCAGCCACGGGACTAGCGGGGATCGCACAGATACGCAGTATTTT. It translates to CASSHGTSGDRTDTQYF.

This chain uses TRBV2 with TRBJ2-7; D is tentatively TRBD1 or TRBD2 (5 bases each). Germline V gene sequence: CDR1 SNHLY, CDR2 FYNNEI. The CDR3 extends over 14 amino acids. V shed 2 bases and J shed 2 bases, with 10 bases lying between them. CDR3 nucleotides: TGTGCCAGCAGTGAATACGGGGCACCCTACGAGCAGTACTTC. This translates into CASSEYGAPYEQYF.

In regard to this clone: Other DNA sequences within the sample encode an identical CDR3. The V and J genes are TRBV19 and TRBJ2-7; D perhaps matches TRBD1 (5 bases). Germline lookup yields CDR1 LNHDA and CDR2 SQIVND (reference sequence). Trimming stripped 1 base from V and 3 bases from J, with 7 bases between. CDR3 size: 13 residues. The CDR3 DNA sequence: TGTGCCAGTAGTATAGTCACAGGCTACGAGCAGTACTTC. This encodes CASSIVTGYEQYF.